The 28 T cell receptor beta chains below come from one sample, sequenced in a study of blood T cell repertoires in COVID-19. Here immunoSEQ multiplex PCR was the method, and the copy in TCRdb shows in-frame clones only, minus some. The sample records about 230,000 clones, approximately 82% being singletons. Sequenced material: peripheral blood. Receptor source: a woman aged 40 to 50 who had recovered from COVID-19.

In DNA form, the CDR3 reads TGTGCCAGCAGTTTATTAAAAGGGTGGGGGCGTCGTGAAGCTTTCTTT. It specifies CASSLLKGWGRREAFF. The chain combines TRBV28 with TRBJ1-1, with D maybe TRBD1 (6 bases). The germline V and J ends were trimmed by 1 base and 7 bases, with 19 bases remaining between them. This CDR3 has 16 amino acids. The germline CDR1 and CDR2 sequences are MDHEN and SYDVKM.

The rearrangement links TRBV10-2 to TRBJ2-3; 7 nucleotides line up with TRBD1. The germline CDR1 and CDR2 sequences are WSHSY and SAAADI. With V trimmed by 9 bases and J by 4 bases, 7 bases remained unmatched. This CDR3 is 13 amino acids long. This CDR3 is CASCRQGADTQYF. The CDR3 nucleotides are TGCGCCAGTTGTCGACAGGGAGCAGATACGCAGTATTTT.

The V and J genes are TRBV18 and TRBJ1-1; D call uncertain. Per the germline V gene, CDR1 is KGHSH and CDR2 is LQKENI. Trimming stripped 3 bases from V and 3 bases from J, with 8 bases between. The CDR3 has 13 residues. CDR3 sequence: CASSPSVHTEAFF. In DNA form, the CDR3 reads TGTGCCAGCTCACCGTCGGTTCACACTGAAGCTTTCTTT.

The chain combines TRBV2 with TRBJ2-3; no reliable D call. V was clipped by 0 bases and J by 6 bases, with 22 bases between them. CDR3 length: 18 amino acids. CDR1 is SNHLY and CDR2 is FYNNEI in the germline V gene. The CDR3 DNA sequence: TGTGCCAGCAGTGAAGCGCCCCAGTCCAGGAAGAACCTCGATACGCAGTATTTT. Residues: CASSEAPQSRKNLDTQYF.

This clone has just one count. This chain uses TRBV6-5 with TRBJ2-7; perhaps TRBD1 as D (8 bases). Deletions cut 5 bases from V and 5 bases from J, with 16 bases between. The CDR3 consists of 14 residues. The germline V gene encodes CDR1 MNHEY and CDR2 SVGAGI. The CDR3 loop is CASSIRQGRDEQYF. The CDR3 region has the DNA TGTGCCAGCAGTATCCGACAGGGGAGGGACGAGCAGTACTTC.

The CDR3 nucleotides read TGTGCCAGTAGTATAGCCCGGGGGTACCAAGAGACCCAGTACTTC. It codes for CASSIARGYQETQYF. The chain joins TRBV19 to TRBJ2-5, with D tentatively TRBD2 (6 bases). The CDR3 length is 15 residues. Germline-derived CDR1 and CDR2 are LNHDA and SQIVND (reference sequence). Trimming removed 1 base at V and 0 bases at J, with 9 bases between.

The J gene is TRBJ2-1, the V gene TRBV11-2, with 9 bases lining up with TRBD2. Germline values: CDR1 SGHAT, CDR2 FQNNGV. The length of the CDR3 is 18 residues. With V trimmed by 5 bases and J by 0 bases, 11 bases remained unmatched. CDR3 amino acids: CASSRASGGPSSYNEQFF. The CDR3 DNA follows: TGTGCCAGCAGCCGCGCGAGCGGGGGGCCCAGCTCCTACAATGAGCAGTTCTTC.

The chain's CDR3 is CASNQGANSPLHF. In DNA form, the CDR3 reads TGTGCCAGCAATCAGGGGGCGAATTCACCCCTCCACTTT. The chain uses TRBV12-3 or TRBV12-4 and TRBJ1-6, with 8 bases that match TRBD1. The CDR3 is 13 amino acids. The ends lost 7 bases at V and 7 bases at J; junction bases unmatched: 3.

V is TRBV2 and J is TRBJ2-3; TRBD2 matches at 8 bases. The CDR3 spans 14 residues. The J segment lost 3 bases and the V segment lost 2 bases, leaving 1 base of the junction unmatched. CDR1 is SNHLY, CDR2 FYNNEI, per germline. The CDR3 sequence: CASSEPGGTDTQYF. The CDR3 region has the DNA TGTGCCAGCAGTGAACCGGGGGGGACAGATACGCAGTATTTT.

The chain has TRBV5-6 and TRBJ2-7; D possibly corresponds to TRBD2 (7 bases). The CDR3 totals 15 residues. Germline V gene sequence: CDR1 SGHDT, CDR2 YYEEEE. The V end lost 5 bases, the J end lost 3 bases, and 18 bases lay between the germline ends. The CDR3 is CASRLGGQGRYEQYF. Here the CDR3 DNA reads TGTGCCAGCAGACTGGGGGGGCAGGGTCGCTACGAGCAGTACTTC.

The CDR3 DNA reads TGTGCCAGAATGGGACCGGACAGGGGGGCCACCGGGGAGCTGTTTTTT. Protein product: CARMGPDRGATGELFF. V and J are TRBV5-3 and TRBJ2-2, with 10 bases lining up with TRBD1. TRBV5-3 is filed as an ORF, its function uncertain. This CDR3 has 16 residues. J lost 4 bases, V lost 6 bases, and 9 bases had no gene match.

This clone appeared once. The chain uses TRBV2 and TRBJ2-3, with D possibly matching TRBD2 (6 bases). Trimming removed 7 bases at V and 3 bases at J, with 11 bases between. CDR1 SNHLY and CDR2 FYNNEI come from the germline V gene. This CDR3 region has 13 residues. The CDR3 nucleotides are TGTGCCAGCATGGTGCGGGGTACAGATACGCAGTATTTT. This gives the protein CASMVRGTDTQYF.

The V gene is TRBV7-2, the J gene TRBJ2-5, with D possibly matching TRBD2 (7 bases). This CDR3 contains 15 residues. Germline CDR1 is SGHTA and CDR2 is FQGNSA. Trimming left V 8 bases short and J 4 bases short, with 20 bases between. The CDR3 reads CASLGWGGGRETQYF. As DNA, the CDR3 is TGTGCCAGCCTCGGCTGGGGAGGGGGTAGAGAGACCCAGTACTTC. Drawing the rest from reference TRBV7-2 and TRBJ2-5, the complete variable domain is GAGVSQSPSNKVTEKGKDVELRCDPISGHTALYWYRQSLGQGLEFLIYFQGNSAPDKSGLPSDRFSAERTGGSVSTLTIQRTQQEDSAVYLCASLGWGGGRETQYFGPGTRLLVL.

V usage is TRBV3-1 (or the pseudogene TRBV3-2) and J usage is TRBJ2-3; TRBD2 is a possible D gene (5 bases). V lost 1 base to trimming and J lost 2 bases, with 16 bases between them. CDR3 length equals 17 residues. Germline-derived CDR1 and CDR2 are LGHDT and YNNKEL (reference sequence). The CDR3 nucleotides are TGTGCCAGCAGCCAAGGCGTGTTTCGGGGTCACACAGATACGCAGTATTTT. Translated, it gives CASSQGVFRGHTDTQYF.

The rearrangement links TRBV29-1 to TRBJ2-3; D gene unclear. V was clipped by 6 bases and J by 1 base, with 17 bases between them. This CDR3 is built from 15 residues. The V gene's germline CDR1 is SQVTM and CDR2 ANQGSEA. DNA of the CDR3: TGCAGCGTGGCCGCGGTTTCCGGTGGCACAGATACGCAGTATTTT. This sequence encodes CSVAAVSGGTDTQYF.

To note about this clone: This sample includes further DNA sequences coding for the same CDR3. The chain employs TRBV19 and TRBJ2-1; 8 positions agree with TRBD1. The V segment lost 5 bases and the J segment 9 bases; nucleotides outside the gene matches: 6. CDR1 and CDR2 (germline): LNHDA, SQIVND (reference sequence). The CDR3 loop spans 13 amino acids. The CDR3 loop is CASSGQGFGEQFF. The CDR3 nucleotides read TGTGCCAGTAGTGGACAGGGCTTCGGTGAGCAGTTCTTC.

The chain couples TRBV6-4 to TRBJ1-2; D uncertain. V was pared by 3 bases and J by 8 bases, with 16 bases between. The CDR3 has 14 residues. Germline CDR1 MRHNA, CDR2 SNTAGT. As DNA, the CDR3 is TGTGCCAGCAGTGAGTCTGACAAGAAACGCGGCTACACCTTC. Protein: CASSESDKKRGYTF.

The CDR3 region is CAISYSGGGSAYEQYF. The CDR3 bases are TGTGCCATCAGTTACTCTGGGGGGGGGTCTGCCTACGAGCAGTACTTC. The chain is built from TRBV10-3 and TRBJ2-7; 7 bases agree with TRBD2. Per germline, CDR1 ENHRY and CDR2 SYGVKD. This CDR3 is 16 amino acids long. J gave up 2 bases and V 5 bases, and 12 bases lay outside the gene matches.

The chain links TRBV6-5 to TRBJ1-1; D gene ambiguous. Trimming pared 2 bases from V and 0 bases from J, leaving 7 bases between. This CDR3 contains 14 residues. The germline gives CDR1 MNHEY, CDR2 SVGAGI. The DNA for the CDR3 is TGTGCCAGCAGTTACAGACGGGTGAACACTGAAGCTTTCTTT. Its translation is CASSYRRVNTEAFF.

Only a few counts were recorded for this clone. J is TRBJ2-2 and V is TRBV6-5, with D perhaps matching TRBD2 (5 bases). This CDR3 has 14 amino acids. Germline-derived CDR1 and CDR2 are MNHEY and SVGAGI. V was clipped by 11 bases and J by 5 bases, with 18 bases between them. DNA of the CDR3: TGTGCCGTGAGGGCAATAAGAGGTACCGGGGAGCTGTTTTTT. It encodes CAVRAIRGTGELFF.

The chain has TRBV7-9 and TRBJ1-3; D possibly corresponds to TRBD1 (6 bases). The CDR3 is 12 amino acids. The ends were cut back, 11 bases at V and 3 bases at J, with 11 bases in the middle. Germline V gene lookup returns CDR1 SEHNR and CDR2 FQNEAQ (reference sequence). The CDR3 DNA reads as TGTGCCGGCCAGGGGTATGGAAACACCATATATTTT. Translating it yields CAGQGYGNTIYF.

With regard to this clone: The junction differs from germline at one of its ends, possibly a read error. This chain uses TRBV7-7 with TRBJ2-2; TRBD2 might be the D (5 bases). The CDR3 runs to 13 residues. Germline values: CDR1 SSHAT, CDR2 FNYEAQ (reference sequence). DNA for the CDR3: TGTGCTAGCAGCTCGGGAACATCAGGGGAGCTGTTTTTT. Translated: CASSSGTSGELFF.

This sequence joins TRBV7-2 and TRBJ1-3; D is unclear. This CDR3 comprises 14 residues. V was shortened by 1 base and J by 1 base, with 5 bases between the two germline ends. CDR1 is SGHTA and CDR2 is FQGNSA in the germline V gene. CDR3 nucleotide sequence: TGTGCCAGCAGCTTAGGAGGGTCTGGAAACACCATATATTTT. Protein sequence: CASSLGGSGNTIYF. The complete variable domain, with remaining parts taken from reference TRBV7-2 and TRBJ1-3, reads GAGVSQSPSNKVTEKGKDVELRCDPISGHTALYWYRQSLGQGLEFLIYFQGNSAPDKSGLPSDRFSAERTGGSVSTLTIQRTQQEDSAVYLCASSLGGSGNTIYFGEGSWLTVV.

The J gene is TRBJ2-2, the V gene TRBV12-3 or TRBV12-4; tentative D call: TRBD2 (6 bases). The V end lost 5 bases, the J end lost 6 bases, and 10 bases lay between the germline ends. The CDR3 is 13 residues long. The CDR3 sequence: CASSLWRAGELFF. CDR3 sequence (DNA): TGTGCCAGCAGTCTTTGGAGGGCCGGGGAGCTGTTTTTT.

This rearrangement joins TRBV12-3 or TRBV12-4 to TRBJ2-3, with D uncertain. Trimming cost V 3 bases and J 7 bases, with 5 bases left between them. CDR3 length equals 11 residues. This CDR3 reads CASSLRNTQYF. The DNA of the CDR3 is TGTGCCAGCAGTTTGCGGAATACGCAGTATTTT.

This chain joins TRBV3-1 (or the pseudogene TRBV3-2) and TRBJ1-2; the D is unclear. Per the germline V gene, CDR1 is LGHDT and CDR2 is YNNKEL (reference sequence). V was cut by 1 base and J by 8 bases, with 14 bases left in between. The CDR3 loop spans 14 amino acids. CDR3 nucleotide sequence: TGTGCCAGCAGCCAAGTCTTCGGTACTTCGGGCTACACCTTC. Amino acid sequence: CASSQVFGTSGYTF.

This sequence joins TRBV29-1 and TRBJ1-1, with unresolved D. This CDR3 has 12 amino acids. Germline loops: CDR1 SQVTM, CDR2 ANQGSEA. The V end lost 4 bases, the J end lost 0 bases, and 6 bases lay between the germline ends. The CDR3 spells CSVGVMNTEAFF. The CDR3 DNA reads as TGCAGCGTTGGAGTAATGAACACTGAAGCTTTCTTT. The whole variable domain, remainder taken from reference TRBV29-1 and TRBJ1-1, is SAVISQKPSRDICQRGTSLTIQCQVDSQVTMMFWYRQQPGQSLTLIATANQGSEATYESGFVIDKFPISRPNLTFSTLTVSNMSPEDSSIYLCSVGVMNTEAFFGQGTRLTVV.

This chain connects TRBV6-2 or TRBV6-3 to TRBJ2-5; D possibly corresponds to TRBD1 (6 bases). This CDR3 is built from 13 residues. Germline lookup yields CDR1 MNHEY and CDR2 SVGEGT. Trimming cost V 5 bases and J 5 bases, with 12 bases left between them. CDR3 in amino acids: CASSPQGRETQYF. The CDR3 DNA is TGTGCCAGCAGTCCACAGGGTAGGGAGACCCAGTACTTC.